In this sample, the clone carrying this T cell receptor (beta chain) turned up once. Germline-derived CDR1 and CDR2 are SQVTM and ANQGSEA. The germline V and J ends were trimmed by 6 bases and 2 bases, with 9 bases remaining between them. The CDR3 has 12 amino acids. The data stem from a study of control samples from healthy donors and cancer patients. Here immunoSEQ multiplex PCR was the method, and the copy in TCRdb shows in-frame clones only, minus some. In the table there are some 140,000 clones, 89% of which are singletons. The clonotype originates from a man aged 45-65 years with head and neck cancer. V gene TRBV29-1 combines with J gene TRBJ2-3; D is possibly TRBD1 or TRBD2 (5 bases each). The source material was PBMCs. CDR3: CSVTGATDTQYF. The CDR3 DNA is TGCAGCGTGACCGGGGCCACAGATACGCAGTATTTT.